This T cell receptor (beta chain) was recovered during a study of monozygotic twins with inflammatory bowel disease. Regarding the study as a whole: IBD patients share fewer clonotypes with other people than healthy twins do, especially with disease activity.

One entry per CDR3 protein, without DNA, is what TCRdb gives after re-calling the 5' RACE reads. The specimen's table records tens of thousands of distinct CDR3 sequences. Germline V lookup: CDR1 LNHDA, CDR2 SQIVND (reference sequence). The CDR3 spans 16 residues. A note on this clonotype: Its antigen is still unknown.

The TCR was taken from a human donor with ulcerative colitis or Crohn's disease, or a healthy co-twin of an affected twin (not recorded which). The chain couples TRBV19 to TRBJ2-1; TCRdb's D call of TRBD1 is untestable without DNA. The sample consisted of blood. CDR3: CASSLRGGPSYNEQFF. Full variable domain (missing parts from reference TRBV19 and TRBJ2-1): DGGITQSPKYLFRKEGQNVTLSCEQNLNHDAMYWYRQDPGQGLRLIYYSQIVNDFQKGDIAEGYSVSREKKESFPLTVTSAQKNPTAFYLCASSLRGGPSYNEQFFGPGTRLTVL.